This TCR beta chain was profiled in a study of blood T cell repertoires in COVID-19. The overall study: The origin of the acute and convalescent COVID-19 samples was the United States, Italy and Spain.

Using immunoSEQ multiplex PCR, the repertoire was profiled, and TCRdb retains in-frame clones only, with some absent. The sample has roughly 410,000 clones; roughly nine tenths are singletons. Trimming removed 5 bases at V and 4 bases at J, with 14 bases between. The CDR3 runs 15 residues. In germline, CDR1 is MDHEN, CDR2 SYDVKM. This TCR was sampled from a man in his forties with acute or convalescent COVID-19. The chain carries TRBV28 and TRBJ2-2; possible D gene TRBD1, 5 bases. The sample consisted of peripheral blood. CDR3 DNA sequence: TGTGCCAGCAGTCCCCCCCAGGGCGGCACCGGGGAGCTGTTTTTT. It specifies CASSPPQGGTGELFF.